The table lists the clone carrying this T cell receptor beta chain with a few counts. Its antigen remains unknown. The data originate from a study of T cell repertoires in cytomegalovirus infection. Study-level background: Public TCR beta signatures were indicative of both CMV infection and a matching HLA type.

The CDR3 length is 14 residues. The V gene end was trimmed by 3 bases and the J gene end by 6 bases; junction bases not matched to a gene: 4. Per germline, CDR1 LGHNA and CDR2 YNFKEQ. Each CDR3 protein is one row after TCRdb ran MiXCR on the reads. The data hold more than 150,000 distinct CDR3 sequences, with 15% to 20% observed a single time. Study-level points and caveats: What dominated the ex vivo response were HLA-C-restricted CMV-specific TCR beta clonotypes. Cumulative frequency (of public TCR beta family members) identified carriers of CMV plus the relevant HLA.

This TCR derives from a human donor in good health (CMV status not recorded). Some clones in this sample may be carry-over from other donors' samples. J is TRBJ2-7 and V is TRBV4-2; TRBD2 aligns across 11 bases. Sequencing was done on a sample of PBMCs. DNA for the CDR3: TGTGCCAGCAGCCAGGAGGGGACTAGCGGCGAGCAGTACTTC. Its translation: CASSQEGTSGEQYF.